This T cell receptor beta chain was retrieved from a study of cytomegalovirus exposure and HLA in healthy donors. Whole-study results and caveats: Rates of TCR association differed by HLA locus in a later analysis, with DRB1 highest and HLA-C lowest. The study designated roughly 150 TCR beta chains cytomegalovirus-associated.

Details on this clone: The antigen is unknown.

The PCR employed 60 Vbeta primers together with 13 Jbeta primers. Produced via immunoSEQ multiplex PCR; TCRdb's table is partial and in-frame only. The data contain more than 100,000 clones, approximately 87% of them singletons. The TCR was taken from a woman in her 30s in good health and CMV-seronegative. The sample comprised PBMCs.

CDR3 in amino acids: CASSGRQGSYNSPLHF. CDR3 DNA: TGCGCCAGCAGCGGACGACAGGGGTCCTATAATTCACCCCTCCACTTT. The chain carries TRBV4-3 and TRBJ1-6, with 8 bases matching TRBD1. V was pared by 5 bases and J by 1 base, with 4 bases of the junction left unmatched. CDR1 and CDR2 (germline): LGHNA, YSLEER. There are 16 residues in the CDR3.